These 18 T cell receptor beta chains came from one sample sequenced in a study of shared clonotypes between healthy human individuals. Some clones are missing from TCRdb's copy, which holds only in-frame ones; the method was immunoSEQ multiplex PCR. The sample lists approximately 1.1 million clones; 78% were seen once. Sequencing was done on a sample of memory CD4+ T cells from PBMCs. Regarding subset: CD45RA-negative fraction. All receptors derive from a man younger than 30 in good health. Some clones in this sample may be carry-over from other donors' samples.

The chain carries TRBV9 and TRBJ2-5, with TRBD1 matching over 8 bases. Germline V gene lookup returns CDR1 SGDLS and CDR2 YYNGEE. CDR3 size: 16 residues. V lost 4 bases, J lost 1 base, and 9 bases stayed unmatched. Here the CDR3 DNA reads TGTGCCAGCAGCTCCTACCCCACAGGGGGCCAAGAGACCCAGTACTTC. It specifies CASSSYPTGGQETQYF.

The chain uses TRBV5-6 and TRBJ2-7; no firm D call. Between the trimmed V and J ends, which lost 4 bases and 5 bases, there was a span of 7 bases. This CDR3 region has 11 residues. Germline CDR1 and CDR2: SGHDT and YYEEEE. The CDR3 spells CASSRGDEQYF. DNA for the CDR3: TGTGCCAGCAGCCGCGGAGACGAGCAGTACTTC.

This chain connects TRBV11-2 to TRBJ2-7; 7 bases are a match to TRBD2. Losses at the gene ends were 4 bases for V and 9 bases for J; bases not matched to a gene: 12. In germline, CDR1 is SGHAT, CDR2 FQNNGV. This CDR3 is built from 14 residues. CDR3 residues: CASSSTTGGMGQYF. DNA of the CDR3: TGTGCCAGCAGCTCAACTACCGGGGGGATGGGGCAGTACTTC. Together with reference TRBV11-2 and TRBJ2-7, the CDR3 gives the full variable domain: EAGVAQSPRYKIIEKRQSVAFWCNPISGHATLYWYQQILGQGPKLLIQFQNNGVVDDSQLPKDRFSAERLKGVDSTLKIQPAKLEDSAVYLCASSSTTGGMGQYFGPGTRLTVT.

The V call is TRBV27, the J call TRBJ1-5, with 7 bases aligning to TRBD1. The CDR3 consists of 15 residues. CDR1 and CDR2 (germline): MNHEY, SMNVEV (reference sequence). Losses at the gene ends were 1 base for V and 10 bases for J; bases not matched to a gene: 10. CDR3 amino acids: CASSLYARQGVPQHF. CDR3 in DNA: TGTGCCAGCAGTTTATACGCTAGACAGGGCGTCCCCCAGCATTTT.

The rearrangement links TRBV2 to TRBJ2-7; D may be TRBD2 (5 bases). The V end was cut by 5 bases, the J end by 5 bases, with 22 bases between. The length of the CDR3 is 16 residues. CDR1 and CDR2 from the germline V gene are SNHLY and FYNNEI. CDR3 protein: CASSQTPFGNVHEQYF. The CDR3 coding sequence is TGTGCCAGCAGTCAGACCCCCTTCGGGAACGTCCACGAGCAGTACTTC.

The chain uses TRBV28 and TRBJ1-2; D gene uncertain. Germline loops: CDR1 MDHEN, CDR2 SYDVKM. The CDR3 is 11 residues long. V shed 2 bases and J shed 8 bases, with 6 bases lying between them. The CDR3 spells CASSLSWGYTF. The CDR3, as DNA: TGTGCCAGCAGTTTAAGCTGGGGCTACACCTTC.

As regards this clone: A far bigger clonotype differs at one base, so this is likely a read error. V is TRBV5-5 and J is TRBJ1-5; 9 bases are shared with TRBD1. Trimming at V came to 3 bases and at J to 5 bases, leaving 0 bases not matched to a gene. This CDR3 has 13 residues. The germline CDR1 and CDR2 sequences are SGHKS and YYEKEE (reference sequence). The CDR3 loop is CASSWTGDQPQHF. For the CDR3, the DNA is TGTGCCAGCAGCTGGACAGGGGATCAGCCCCAGCATTTT.

The chain is built from TRBV13 and TRBJ2-6; 10 bases fit TRBD2. J gave up 1 base and V 2 bases, and 5 bases lay outside the gene matches. The CDR3 extends over 18 amino acids. Germline CDR1 PRHDT, CDR2 FYEKMQ (reference sequence). The CDR3 DNA reads TGTGCCAGCAGCTTACCGGCTAGCGGGAGTTCTGGGGCCAACGTCCTGACTTTC. It codes for CASSLPASGSSGANVLTF.

The chain links TRBV7-2 to TRBJ1-5; perhaps TRBD1 as D (5 bases). V was cut by 5 bases and J by 0 bases, with 14 bases left in between. This CDR3 contains 16 residues. CDR1 is SGHTA, CDR2 FQGNSA, per germline. Written as DNA, the CDR3 is TGTGCCAGCAGCCCTGGGACCCGACTTAGCAATCAGCCCCAGCATTTT. Its translation is CASSPGTRLSNQPQHF.

The chain employs TRBV5-1 and TRBJ1-4, with D possibly TRBD1 on 5 matching bases. CDR1 and CDR2 (germline): SGHRS, YFSETQ. V was clipped by 0 bases and J by 0 bases, with 12 bases between them. There are 17 residues in the CDR3. CDR3: CASSLGQSSATNEKLFF. CDR3 nucleotide sequence: TGCGCCAGCAGCTTGGGACAGTCGTCTGCAACTAATGAAAAACTGTTTTTT.

CDR3 DNA sequence: TGCGCCAGCAGCTCGTTGGTAGGGGGCAATGAGCAGTTCTTC. Translated: CASSSLVGGNEQFF. V and J are TRBV5-1 and TRBJ2-1, with a tentative D call TRBD1 (6 bases). Germline V gene sequence: CDR1 SGHRS, CDR2 YFSETQ. The CDR3 spans 14 residues. Trimming removed 3 bases at V and 6 bases at J, with 13 bases between.

This chain connects TRBV30 to TRBJ2-5; D is perhaps TRBD1 or TRBD2 (5 bases each). The J call may be faulty, since TRBJ2-7 better matches the DNA end. Per germline, CDR1 GTSNPN and CDR2 SVGIG (reference sequence). The CDR3 length is 15 residues. Here the CDR3 reads CAWSVPGLAKGEQYF. In DNA, the CDR3 is TGTGCCTGGAGTGTACCGGGGCTAGCCAAGGGCGAGCAGTACTTC.

This sequence joins TRBV19 and TRBJ2-7; weak D call: TRBD2 (7 bases). The CDR3 has 13 amino acids. From germline, CDR1 is LNHDA and CDR2 SQIVND (reference sequence). The V end lost 6 bases, the J end lost 4 bases, and 13 bases lay between the germline ends. CDR3 nucleotide sequence: TGTGCCAGTAGCCCACAGGGAGGGTACGAGCAGTACTTC. Its protein product is CASSPQGGYEQYF.

Here the CDR3 DNA reads TGTGCCAGCAGCCCGGGGACAACCTCTGGGGCCAACGTCCTGACTTTC. Its protein is CASSPGTTSGANVLTF. The chain recombines TRBV7-3 with TRBJ2-6; possible D gene TRBD1, 6 bases. Trimming removed 5 bases from V and 0 bases from J, with 11 bases in between. CDR1 SGHTA and CDR2 FQGTGA come from the germline V gene. CDR3 size: 16 residues.

This clone occurred once. This chain joins TRBV6-5 and TRBJ1-2; perhaps TRBD1 as D (5 bases). Germline CDR1 reads MNHEY; CDR2 reads SVGAGI. The germline V and J ends were trimmed by 8 bases and 2 bases, with 12 bases remaining between them. This CDR3 has 13 residues. The CDR3 sequence: CASARDGNYGYTF. In DNA, the CDR3 is TGTGCCAGCGCCAGGGACGGAAACTATGGCTACACCTTC.

This clone was seen only once. This may come from a read error, since a much larger clone is one base off. Distinct nucleotide sequences in the sample also encode this CDR3. The rearrangement joins TRBV28 to TRBJ2-6, with no clear D. V lost 5 bases to trimming and J lost 0 bases, with 2 bases between them. The CDR3 totals 13 residues. Germline V gene sequence: CDR1 MDHEN, CDR2 SYDVKM. The CDR3 loop reads CASSLSGANVLTF. The CDR3 region has the DNA TGTGCCAGCAGTCTCTCTGGGGCCAACGTCCTGACTTTC. The full variable domain, with the rest looked up from reference TRBV28 and TRBJ2-6, is DVKVTQSSRYLVKRTGEKVFLECVQDMDHENMFWYRQDPGLGLRLIYFSYDVKMKEKGDIPEGYSVSREKKERFSLILESASTNQTSMYLCASSLSGANVLTFGAGSRLTVL.

Points on this clone: Other DNA variants within this sample encode the same CDR3. The chain is built from TRBV5-6 and TRBJ2-7; D is tentatively TRBD1 or TRBD2 (6 bases each). V was clipped by 4 bases and J by 2 bases, with 13 bases between them. CDR3 length: 14 residues. Germline CDR1 SGHDT, CDR2 YYEEEE. The CDR3 DNA is TGTGCCAGCAGCCCCGGGGGCAGGGCCTACGAGCAGTACTTC. This translates into CASSPGGRAYEQYF. Full variable domain (missing parts from reference TRBV5-6 and TRBJ2-7): DAGVTQSPTHLIKTRGQQVTLRCSPKSGHDTVSWYQQALGQGPQFIFQYYEEEERQRGNFPDRFSGHQFPNYSSELNVNALLLGDSALYLCASSPGGRAYEQYFGPGTRLTVT.

The J gene is TRBJ2-7, the V gene TRBV11-2, with 9 bases identical to TRBD1. V was clipped by 5 bases and J by 3 bases; unmatched bases: 14. This CDR3 spans 17 amino acids. The germline V gene encodes CDR1 SGHAT and CDR2 FQNNGV. CDR3 bases: TGTGCCAGCAGCCAGACGTATTCCGGGACAGGGTTCTACGAGCAGTACTTC. Amino acid sequence: CASSQTYSGTGFYEQYF.